Below are 28 T cell receptor beta chains sequenced from a single sample in a study of vaccination effects on CD4 cells after COVID-19. Their recognized antigens are unknown. Sequencing used immunoSEQ multiplex PCR; TCRdb keeps in-frame clones, though not all of them. Of 50,000 or so clones detected, 67% appear once; the ten largest clones hold roughly 5.1%. Cells that had been cultured for approximately eleven days were the source of isolated CD4+ T cells. Sequenced here: CD4+ T cells from PBMCs cultured without peptide, sampled before COVID-19 vaccination. Source of these receptors: a human donor who received a COVID-19 vaccine.

The table lists this clone with a count of one. The gene calls are TRBV6-5 and TRBJ1-6; 7 nucleotides align to TRBD1. Germline V CDR1 and CDR2: MNHEY, SVGAGI. The CDR3 consists of 14 residues. Trimming at V came to 4 bases and at J to 7 bases, leaving 4 bases not matched to a gene. The CDR3 DNA follows: TGTGCCAGCAGTTTGGACAGGTTCAATTCACCCCTCCACTTT. This sequence encodes CASSLDRFNSPLHF.

The chain employs TRBV7-6 and TRBJ2-3, with TRBD2 matching 10 bases. CDR3 size: 16 residues. V lost 0 bases to trimming and J lost 4 bases; unmatched junction nucleotides: 4. Germline-derived CDR1 and CDR2 are SGHVS and FNYEAQ. As DNA, the CDR3 is TGTGCCAGCAGCTTAGCTACTAGCGGGATCCCAGATACGCAGTATTTT. Its translation: CASSLATSGIPDTQYF. The full variable domain, rest sourced from reference TRBV7-6 and TRBJ2-3, is GAGVSQSPRYKVTKRGQDVALRCDPISGHVSLYWYRQALGQGPEFLTYFNYEAQQDKSGLPNDRFSAERPEGSISTLTIQRTEQRDSAMYRCASSLATSGIPDTQYFGPGTRLTVL.

J is TRBJ2-5 and V is TRBV28; 8 nucleotides line up with TRBD2. This CDR3 has 13 amino acids. The germline CDR1 and CDR2 sequences are MDHEN and SYDVKM. V dropped 8 bases and J dropped 5; count of bases not matched to a gene: 7. CDR3: CASSLGRVETQYF. In DNA, the CDR3 is TGTGCCAGCTCCCTCGGGAGGGTGGAGACCCAGTACTTC.

The CDR3 DNA follows: TGTGCCAGCAGCTTGGCTATGACTAGCGGGACGGGGAACGGGGAGCTGTTTTTT. It encodes CASSLAMTSGTGNGELFF. The rearrangement links TRBV5-4 to TRBJ2-2; 11 positions match TRBD2. The length of the CDR3 is 18 residues. V shed 0 bases and J 7 bases; nucleotides not matched to a gene: 11. The germline gives CDR1 SGHNT, CDR2 YYREEE (reference sequence).

In this sample, this clone turned up a few times. The chain has TRBV28 and TRBJ1-2; maybe TRBD1 (6 bases). Trimming removed 7 bases from V and 4 bases from J, with 13 bases in between. The CDR3 is made up of 13 amino acids. The germline gives CDR1 MDHEN, CDR2 SYDVKM. CDR3 in DNA: TGTGCCAGCAAATACAGGGCACCCTATGGCTACACCTTC. Its translation: CASKYRAPYGYTF.

V is TRBV19 and J is TRBJ1-2; TRBD1 aligns across 10 bases. Trimming took 3 bases from V and 7 from J; bases not matched to a gene: 11. Germline V gives CDR1 LNHDA, CDR2 SQIVND (reference sequence). The CDR3 covers 16 residues. CDR3 DNA: TGTGCCAGTAGTATCCCCGGGACAGGGGAACTTCGTGGCTACACCTTC. Encoded protein: CASSIPGTGELRGYTF.

The V gene is TRBV5-1, the J gene TRBJ1-1; TRBD1 matches at 9 bases. CDR3 size: 16 residues. Trimming at V came to 3 bases and at J to 4 bases, leaving 10 bases not matched to a gene. Germline V gives CDR1 SGHRS, CDR2 YFSETQ. CDR3 sequence reads: CASSSDRGNPSTEAFF. The DNA of the CDR3 is TGCGCCAGCAGCTCGGACAGGGGCAATCCTTCCACTGAAGCTTTCTTT.

The rearrangement uses TRBV24-1 and TRBJ2-2, with D unresolved. Germline V gene data show CDR1 as KGHDR and CDR2 as SFDVKD. The CDR3 consists of 14 residues. V shed 2 bases and J shed 1 base, with 4 bases lying between them. The CDR3 region has the DNA TGTGCCACCAGTGATTACAGGAACACCGGGGAGCTGTTTTTT. It translates to CATSDYRNTGELFF.

The rearrangement links TRBV5-1 to TRBJ1-2; 8 bases are shared with TRBD1. The V gene's germline CDR1 is SGHRS and CDR2 YFSETQ. Unmatched junction bases numbered 7, after V lost 5 bases and J lost 4 bases. The length of the CDR3 is 14 residues. DNA for the CDR3: TGCGCCAGCAGGAGGGGGGACAGGAGCTATGGCTACACCTTC. This translates into CASRRGDRSYGYTF. Drawing the rest from reference TRBV5-1 and TRBJ1-2, the complete variable domain is KAGVTQTPRYLIKTRGQQVTLSCSPISGHRSVSWYQQTPGQGLQFLFEYFSETQRNKGNFPGRFSGRQFSNSRSEMNVSTLELGDSALYLCASRRGDRSYGYTFGSGTRLTVV.

There are a few counts of this clone. V usage is TRBV5-1 and J usage is TRBJ2-1, with 7 bases lining up with TRBD1. V shed 4 bases, J shed 9 bases, and the junction held 16 bases outside the gene matches. Germline CDR1 is SGHRS and CDR2 is YFSETQ. The CDR3 spans 16 residues. The chain's CDR3 is CASSDRALPLEGEQFF. The DNA of the CDR3 is TGCGCCAGCAGCGACAGGGCCCTCCCGCTAGAGGGTGAGCAGTTCTTC.

The V gene is TRBV4-1, the J gene TRBJ2-7; 10 bases map to TRBD1. The CDR3 totals 17 residues. Trimming took 3 bases from V and 0 from J; bases not matched to a gene: 8. Germline V gene data show CDR1 as MGHRA and CDR2 as YSYEKL. CDR3 in DNA: TGCGCCAGCAGCCAGGAAGGTTGGACAGGGGGCTCCTACGAGCAGTACTTC. It is translated as CASSQEGWTGGSYEQYF.

The rearrangement links TRBV29-1 to TRBJ2-3; D is perhaps TRBD1 (5 bases). The CDR3 length is 12 residues. V dropped 2 bases and J dropped 5 bases, with 8 bases sitting between them. Germline assignment: CDR1 SQVTM and CDR2 ANQGSEA. The CDR3 DNA is TGCAGCGTTGAAAAGGGGAAAGATACGCAGTATTTT. This gives the protein CSVEKGKDTQYF.

The CDR3 DNA reads TGTGCCAGCAGCTCAGAGGGGGGCACTGAAGCTTTCTTT. Translation gives CASSSEGGTEAFF. The chain combines TRBV6-2 or TRBV6-3 with TRBJ1-1, with D possibly being TRBD1 (6 bases). Looked up from germline, CDR1 is MNHEY and CDR2 is SVGEGT. Trimming removed 6 bases at V and 4 bases at J, with 12 bases between. The CDR3 extends over 13 amino acids.

V gene TRBV24-1 combines with J gene TRBJ1-5; D remains ambiguous. Trimming stripped 9 bases from V and 5 bases from J, with 22 bases between. Germline V gives CDR1 KGHDR, CDR2 SFDVKD. This CDR3 comprises 16 residues. CDR3 DNA sequence: TGTGCCACCGCCCGTGCCCCTCCGGACCCAGATCAGCCCCAGCATTTT. It specifies CATARAPPDPDQPQHF.

In this sample, this clone turned up once. The gene calls are TRBV2 and TRBJ2-5; no clear D. Germline lookup yields CDR1 SNHLY and CDR2 FYNNEI. V dropped 2 bases and J dropped 9 bases, with 7 bases sitting between them. This CDR3 is 11 amino acids long. CDR3 amino acids: CASSERLAQYF. The CDR3 DNA is TGTGCCAGCAGTGAACGATTGGCCCAGTACTTC.

This chain connects TRBV6-5 to TRBJ2-7; maybe TRBD2 (6 bases). With 8 bases removed from V and 3 bases from J, the gap between germline ends came to 20 bases. The V gene's germline CDR1 is MNHEY and CDR2 SVGAGI. This CDR3 is built from 15 residues. The CDR3 DNA is TGTGCCAGCGGGGGACTGACAGTCGGACGCTACGAGCAGTACTTC. It specifies CASGGLTVGRYEQYF.

V and J are TRBV28 and TRBJ2-7; TRBD1 matches at 9 bases. This CDR3 region has 15 residues. Unmatched junction bases numbered 5, after V lost 2 bases and J lost 3 bases. From germline, CDR1 is MDHEN and CDR2 SYDVKM. This chain's CDR3 is CASSLVDRGNYEQYF. The CDR3 nucleotides are TGTGCCAGCAGTTTAGTGGACAGGGGAAACTACGAGCAGTACTTC.

The table lists this clone with a few counts. The chain couples TRBV27 to TRBJ2-1; D gene ambiguous. CDR1 is MNHEY and CDR2 is SMNVEV in the germline V gene (reference sequence). Trimming took 4 bases from V and 0 from J, leaving 13 bases between them. The length of the CDR3 is 16 residues. CDR3 amino acids: CASSSRATSSYNEQFF. DNA of the CDR3: TGTGCCAGCAGTTCAAGGGCCACAAGCTCCTACAATGAGCAGTTCTTC.

The chain couples TRBV28 to TRBJ1-2; D gene ambiguous. The V and J ends lost 2 bases and 1 base respectively, with 8 bases between them. Germline lookup yields CDR1 MDHEN and CDR2 SYDVKM. This CDR3 is 14 amino acids long. The CDR3 loop reads CASSLPSFNYGYTF. The CDR3 DNA sequence: TGTGCCAGCAGTTTACCCAGCTTTAACTATGGCTACACCTTC.

The chain carries TRBV5-1 and TRBJ1-2; no clear D. V was clipped by 3 bases and J by 5 bases, with 8 bases between them. From germline, CDR1 is SGHRS and CDR2 YFSETQ. This CDR3 has 12 residues. CDR3 in amino acids: CASSSHQYGYTF. CDR3 DNA sequence: TGCGCCAGCAGCTCGCATCAATATGGCTACACCTTC.

Comments on this clone: Different DNA sequences within this sample yield the same CDR3. The chain combines TRBV11-3 with TRBJ2-1; 7 bases match TRBD2. This CDR3 contains 15 residues. Trimming took 5 bases from V and 0 from J; bases not matched to a gene: 4. Germline-derived CDR1 and CDR2 are SGHNT and YENEEA. For the CDR3, the DNA is TGTGCCAGCAGCCTTGGCGGGAGCTCCTACAATGAGCAGTTCTTC. This encodes CASSLGGSSYNEQFF.

J is TRBJ1-4 and V is TRBV2; unclear D gene. V was pared by 6 bases and J by 0 bases, with 8 bases between. The V gene's germline CDR1 is SNHLY and CDR2 FYNNEI. This CDR3 comprises 14 residues. CDR3 bases: TGTGCCAGCAGCGCGATTACAACTAATGAAAAACTGTTTTTT. This gives the protein CASSAITTNEKLFF.

This chain links TRBV12-3 or TRBV12-4 with TRBJ1-2; no clear D. The V end lost 2 bases, the J end lost 5 bases, and 3 bases lay between the germline ends. This CDR3 contains 11 residues. CDR3 loop: CASSLWYGYTF. The DNA of the CDR3 is TGTGCCAGCAGTTTATGGTATGGCTACACCTTC.

The CDR3 region is CASSRPGSNTEAFF. The DNA for the CDR3 is TGTGCCAGCAGTCGTCCGGGATCGAACACTGAAGCTTTCTTT. The rearrangement joins TRBV6-5 to TRBJ1-1; D not resolved. V was clipped by 5 bases and J by 1 base, with 11 bases between them. Germline assignment: CDR1 MNHEY and CDR2 SVGAGI. CDR3 length: 14 residues.

This CDR3 is CSARRNTEAFF. The CDR3 DNA reads as TGCAGCGCCAGACGGAACACTGAAGCTTTCTTT. The rearrangement uses TRBV29-1 and TRBJ1-1; no clear D. The V gene lost 7 bases and the J gene lost 1 base, with 7 bases spanning the gap. Germline lookup yields CDR1 SQVTM and CDR2 ANQGSEA. CDR3 length: 11 amino acids.

The chain combines TRBV6-5 with TRBJ1-2, with D maybe TRBD1 (5 bases). V gave up 6 bases and J gave up 8 bases, with 10 bases separating them. Looked up from germline, CDR1 is MNHEY and CDR2 is SVGAGI. The CDR3 length is 11 residues. DNA of the CDR3: TGTGCCAGCAGGGGGGTCGGGGGCTACACCTTC. It translates to CASRGVGGYTF.

The chain links TRBV28 to TRBJ2-1; the match to TRBD2 covers 14 bases. The CDR3 runs 16 residues. Trimming removed 2 bases from V and 10 bases from J; junction bases left unmatched: 7. Germline-derived CDR1 and CDR2 are MDHEN and SYDVKM. This CDR3 is CASSLAGTSGRYEQFF. CDR3 DNA: TGTGCCAGCAGTTTAGCCGGGACTAGCGGGAGATACGAGCAGTTCTTC.

The CDR3 region has the DNA TGTGCCAGCAGCGCGAGGGAGGGAGTCATCGGAAACACCATATATTTT. Translation gives CASSAREGVIGNTIYF. The V and J genes are TRBV9 and TRBJ1-3; D unresolved. V was clipped by 3 bases and J by 4 bases, with 17 bases between them. The germline CDR1 and CDR2 sequences are SGDLS and YYNGEE. The CDR3 loop spans 16 amino acids.